This is a list of T cell receptor beta chains from one sample in a study of cytomegalovirus exposure and HLA in healthy donors. The table came from immunoSEQ multiplex PCR; TCRdb's copy has only in-frame clones and leaves some out. The sample gives 100,000 or so clones, over 75% of which show up once; 8.6% is in the top ten. The specimen was PBMCs. The receptors derive from a woman aged 40 to 50 in good health and CMV-seropositive. CDR3s include the opening cysteine and the closing phenylalanine or tryptophan. The order of the fields is J gene, V gene, CDR3 protein.

j_call: TRBJ1-4; v_call: TRBV29-1; cdr3_aa: CSAKRGDNEKLFF
j_call: TRBJ2-7; v_call: TRBV9; cdr3_aa: CASSTHGTLISSYEQYF
j_call: TRBJ1-3; v_call: TRBV28; cdr3_aa: CASSLAGSGNTIYF
j_call: TRBJ2-5; v_call: TRBV4-3; cdr3_aa: CASSQGVHGSRETQYF
j_call: TRBJ2-5; v_call: TRBV7-6; cdr3_aa: CASSLVGQGAGTQYF
j_call: .; v_call: TRBV28; cdr3_aa: CASTRTGKTYEQYF
j_call: TRBJ2-7; v_call: TRBV5-1; cdr3_aa: CASSLMGQGSSYEQYF
j_call: TRBJ2-2; v_call: TRBV28; cdr3_aa: CASSPPAGANTGELFF
j_call: TRBJ2-2; v_call: TRBV2; cdr3_aa: CASKTSGGAGTGELFF
j_call: TRBJ2-5; v_call: TRBV19; cdr3_aa: CASNMGLAGETQYF
j_call: TRBJ1-2; v_call: TRBV4-3; cdr3_aa: CASSQRTGGNYGYTF
j_call: TRBJ2-2; v_call: TRBV7-8; cdr3_aa: CASSLDRSTGELFF
j_call: TRBJ1-1; v_call: TRBV5-4; cdr3_aa: CASSLDTGNTEAFF
j_call: TRBJ1-4; v_call: TRBV6-5; cdr3_aa: CASSESFEEKLFF
j_call: TRBJ2-7; v_call: TRBV5-8; cdr3_aa: CASSLVGRAHPIHEQYF
j_call: TRBJ2-7; v_call: TRBV28; cdr3_aa: CASSSWTSGNDEQYF
j_call: TRBJ1-4; v_call: TRBV4-3; cdr3_aa: CASSQHIPRGTLGNEKLFF
j_call: TRBJ2-3; v_call: TRBV19; cdr3_aa: CASSTQMSGTSGYTDTQYF
j_call: .; v_call: TRBV2; cdr3_aa: CASRKDRVYEQYF
j_call: TRBJ1-1; v_call: TRBV28; cdr3_aa: CASRGEQEAFF
j_call: TRBJ1-2; v_call: TRBV7-9; cdr3_aa: CASSLGGGETNYGYTF
j_call: TRBJ2-7; v_call: TRBV6-4; cdr3_aa: CASSLWRVPYEQYF
j_call: TRBJ2-1; v_call: TRBV10-3; cdr3_aa: CAISASRDRGLYNEQFF
j_call: TRBJ2-7; v_call: TRBV9; cdr3_aa: CASSSTGGVYEQYF
j_call: TRBJ1-6; v_call: TRBV4-3; cdr3_aa: CASSQDRLRGSYNSPLHF
j_call: TRBJ2-2; v_call: TRBV10-1; cdr3_aa: CASRARENTGELFF
j_call: TRBJ1-1; v_call: TRBV19; cdr3_aa: CASMEGATEAFF
j_call: TRBJ2-5; v_call: TRBV9; cdr3_aa: CASSLSGSGGAETQYF
j_call: TRBJ2-7; v_call: TRBV28; cdr3_aa: CASSSPTGTGEQYF
j_call: TRBJ2-3; v_call: TRBV27; cdr3_aa: CASRPYEDRFTDTQYF
j_call: TRBJ2-1; v_call: TRBV7-6; cdr3_aa: CASSWRINNEQFF
j_call: TRBJ2-7; v_call: TRBV6-1; cdr3_aa: CASTLGAGASYEQYF
j_call: TRBJ2-1; v_call: TRBV5-1; cdr3_aa: CASSWGGSGGPNPNNEQFF
j_call: TRBJ2-7; v_call: TRBV11-2; cdr3_aa: CASSRRLGLGYEQYF
j_call: TRBJ2-3; v_call: TRBV5-1; cdr3_aa: CASSLKRSTDTQYF
j_call: TRBJ1-3; v_call: TRBV6-1; cdr3_aa: CASSGTGGSGNTIYF